This T cell receptor (beta chain) was profiled in a study of T cell repertoires in cytomegalovirus infection. Study-level points and caveats: The ex vivo response showed dominance by HLA-C-restricted CMV-specific TCR beta clonotypes. Carriers of CMV plus the relevant HLA were identified by cumulative public TCR beta family frequency.

This clonotype was seen more than once but under ten times. Its antigen is unknown. V lost 2 bases and J lost 4, with 6 bases in between. Germline CDR1 and CDR2: SGHDN and FVKESK. The CDR3 sequence is 13 residues long. Using its own MiXCR run on the reads, TCRdb lists one record per CDR3 protein. The sample lists about 260,000 distinct CDR3 sequences, around 15% occurring once. This sequence originates from a human donor in good health (CMV status not recorded). Some clones in this sample may be carry-over from other donors' samples. This sequence joins TRBV14 and TRBJ1-3; D not certain. The source material was PBMCs. In DNA form, the CDR3 reads TGTGCCAGCAGCCAACAGCGCGGAAACACCATATATTTT. This gives the protein CASSQQRGNTIYF.